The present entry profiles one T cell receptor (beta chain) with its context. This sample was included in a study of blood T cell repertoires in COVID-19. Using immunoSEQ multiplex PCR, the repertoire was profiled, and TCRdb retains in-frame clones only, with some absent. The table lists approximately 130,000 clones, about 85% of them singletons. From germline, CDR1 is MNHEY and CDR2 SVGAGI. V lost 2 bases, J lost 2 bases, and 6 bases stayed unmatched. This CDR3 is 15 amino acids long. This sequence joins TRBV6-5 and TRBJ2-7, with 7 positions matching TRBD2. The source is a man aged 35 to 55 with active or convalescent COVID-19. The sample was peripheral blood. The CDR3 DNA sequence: TGTGCCAGCAGTTACGGCCAGGGAGGGACCTACGAGCAGTACTTC. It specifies CASSYGQGGTYEQYF.